The TCR beta chain described here comes from a study of T cells in Graves' hyperthyroidism and ophthalmopathy. As regards this clonotype: The antigen is not known.

This CDR3 is built from 14 residues. CDR1 and CDR2 (germline): MNHNS, SASEGT. Trimming cost V 4 bases and J 2 bases, with 12 bases left between them. Graves' hyperthyroidism showing no ophthalmopathy progression within 18 months was considered stable. Regarding the study as a whole: In simple terms, a model built on 13 V-J features told ophthalmopathy apart from stable hyperthyroidism.

RNA transcripts provided the source from which TCR beta CDR3 regions were amplified. RT-PCR in the first round (using the HTBI primer set) targeted the TCR CDR3. TCRdb itself ran the multiplex PCR reads through MiXCR, one entry per CDR3 protein. The repertoire has 700,000 to 850,000 distinct CDR3 sequences, about 35% of them found once; the top ten carry more than 25%. Sequencing input: blood. This clonotype was sampled from a woman aged 40 to 49 with Graves' hyperthyroidism. The chain carries TRBV6-1 and TRBJ2-7; tentatively, D is TRBD1 (5 bases). The CDR3 region is CASSAGSNTYEQYF. For the CDR3, the DNA is TGTGCCAGCAGTGCAGGGTCAAACACCTACGAGCAGTACTTC.